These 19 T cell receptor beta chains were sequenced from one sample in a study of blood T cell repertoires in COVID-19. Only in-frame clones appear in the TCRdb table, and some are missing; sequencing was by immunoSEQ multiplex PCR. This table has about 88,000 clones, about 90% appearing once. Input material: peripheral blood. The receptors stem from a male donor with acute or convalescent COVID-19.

CDR3: CATSELTGTGDGYTF. The CDR3 nucleotides are TGTGCCACCAGTGAGTTGACCGGGACAGGGGATGGCTACACCTTC. This sequence joins TRBV24-1 and TRBJ1-2, with TRBD1 matching over 10 bases. The junction had 7 bases not matched to a gene; V was cut back by 4 bases and J by 6 bases. This CDR3 has 15 residues. Germline lookup yields CDR1 KGHDR and CDR2 SFDVKD.

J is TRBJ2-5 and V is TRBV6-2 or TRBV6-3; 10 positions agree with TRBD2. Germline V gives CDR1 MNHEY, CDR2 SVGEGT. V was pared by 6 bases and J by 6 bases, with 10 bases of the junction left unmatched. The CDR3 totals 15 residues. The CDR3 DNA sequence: TGTGCCAGCAGCACAAGCGGGGGGGCCGAACAGACCCAGTACTTC. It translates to CASSTSGGAEQTQYF.

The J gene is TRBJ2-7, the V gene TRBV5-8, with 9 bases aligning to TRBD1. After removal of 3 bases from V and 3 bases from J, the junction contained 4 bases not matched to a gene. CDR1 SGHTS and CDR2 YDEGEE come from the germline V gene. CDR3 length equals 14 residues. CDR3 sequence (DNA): TGTGCCAGCAGCTCCGGGACAGGGCTCTACGAGCAGTACTTC. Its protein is CASSSGTGLYEQYF. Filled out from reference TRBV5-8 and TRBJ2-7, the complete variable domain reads EAGVTQSPTHLIKTRGQQATLRCSPISGHTSVYWYQQALGLGLQFLLWYDEGEERNRGNFPPRFSGRQFPNYSSELNVNALELEDSALYLCASSSGTGLYEQYFGPGTRLTVT.

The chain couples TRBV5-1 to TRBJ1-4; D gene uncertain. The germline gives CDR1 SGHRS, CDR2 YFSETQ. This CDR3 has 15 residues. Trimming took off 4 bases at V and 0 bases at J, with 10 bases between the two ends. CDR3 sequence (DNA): TGCGCCAGCAGCCCCACACCTGCAACTAATGAAAAACTGTTTTTT. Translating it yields CASSPTPATNEKLFF.

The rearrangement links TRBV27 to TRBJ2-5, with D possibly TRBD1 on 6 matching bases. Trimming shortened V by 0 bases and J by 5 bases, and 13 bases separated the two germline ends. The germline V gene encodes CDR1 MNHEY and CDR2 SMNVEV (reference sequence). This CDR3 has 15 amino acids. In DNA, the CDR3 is TGTGCCAGCAGTTTATCGCGACAGGTTGGGGAGACCCAGTACTTC. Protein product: CASSLSRQVGETQYF.

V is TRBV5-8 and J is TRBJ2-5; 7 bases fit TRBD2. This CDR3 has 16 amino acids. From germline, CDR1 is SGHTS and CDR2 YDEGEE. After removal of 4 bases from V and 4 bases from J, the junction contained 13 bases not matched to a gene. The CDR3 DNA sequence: TGTGCCAGCAGCAGCCGACTAGCTTCTCGGAGAGAGACCCAGTACTTC. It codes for CASSSRLASRRETQYF. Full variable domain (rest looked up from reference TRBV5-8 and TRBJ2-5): EAGVTQSPTHLIKTRGQQATLRCSPISGHTSVYWYQQALGLGLQFLLWYDEGEERNRGNFPPRFSGRQFPNYSSELNVNALELEDSALYLCASSSRLASRRETQYFGPGTRLLVL.

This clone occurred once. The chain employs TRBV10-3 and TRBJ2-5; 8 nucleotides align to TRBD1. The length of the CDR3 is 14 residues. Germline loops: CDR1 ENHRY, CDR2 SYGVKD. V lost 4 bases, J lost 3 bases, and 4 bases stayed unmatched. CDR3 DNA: TGTGCCATCAGTGTTTCACAGGGGGAAGAGACCCAGTACTTC. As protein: CAISVSQGEETQYF.

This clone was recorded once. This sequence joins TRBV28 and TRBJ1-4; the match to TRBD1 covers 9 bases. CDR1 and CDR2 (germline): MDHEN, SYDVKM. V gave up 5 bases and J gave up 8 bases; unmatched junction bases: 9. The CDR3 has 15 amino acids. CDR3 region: CASSRPGQGVEKLFF. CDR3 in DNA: TGTGCCAGCAGTCGCCCGGGACAGGGAGTCGAAAAACTGTTTTTT.

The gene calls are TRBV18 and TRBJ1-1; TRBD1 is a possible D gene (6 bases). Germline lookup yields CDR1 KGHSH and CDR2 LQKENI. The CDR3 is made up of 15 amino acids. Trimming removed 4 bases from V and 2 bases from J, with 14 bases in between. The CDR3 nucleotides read TGTGCCAGCTCACTTCCGGGACAACAAAACACTGAAGCTTTCTTT. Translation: CASSLPGQQNTEAFF.

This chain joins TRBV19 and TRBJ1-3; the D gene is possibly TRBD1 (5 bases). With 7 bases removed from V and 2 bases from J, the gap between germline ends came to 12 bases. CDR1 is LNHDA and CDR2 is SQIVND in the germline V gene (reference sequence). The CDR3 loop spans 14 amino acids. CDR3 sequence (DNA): TGTGCCAGTACCGGACACTTCGCTGGAAACACCATATATTTT. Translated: CASTGHFAGNTIYF.

The CDR3: CASSHGRLGEGQPQHF. The CDR3, as DNA: TGTGCCAGCAGCCATGGAAGGTTGGGGGAGGGCCAGCCCCAGCATTTT. This chain links TRBV4-2 with TRBJ1-5; a weak D match, TRBD1 (5 bases). The CDR3 spans 16 residues. The V and J ends lost 3 bases and 7 bases respectively, with 19 bases between them. CDR1 and CDR2 (germline): LGHNA, YNFKEQ.

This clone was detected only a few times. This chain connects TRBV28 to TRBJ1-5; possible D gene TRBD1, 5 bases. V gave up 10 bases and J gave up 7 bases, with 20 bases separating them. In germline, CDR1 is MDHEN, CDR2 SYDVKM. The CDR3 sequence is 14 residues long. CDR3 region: CATTRGGRGQPQHF. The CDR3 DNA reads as TGTGCCACCACTCGGGGGGGAAGAGGACAGCCCCAGCATTTT.

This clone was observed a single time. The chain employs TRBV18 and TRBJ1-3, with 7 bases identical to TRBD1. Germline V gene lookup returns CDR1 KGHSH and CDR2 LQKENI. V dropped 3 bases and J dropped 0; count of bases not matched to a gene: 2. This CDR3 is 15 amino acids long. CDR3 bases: TGTGCCAGCTCACCGCAGGGGGTCTCTGGAAACACCATATATTTT. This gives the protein CASSPQGVSGNTIYF.

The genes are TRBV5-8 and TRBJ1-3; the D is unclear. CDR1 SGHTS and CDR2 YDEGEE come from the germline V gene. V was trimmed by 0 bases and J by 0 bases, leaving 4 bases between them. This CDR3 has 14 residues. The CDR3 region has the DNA TGTGCCAGCAGCTTGGCCTTCTCTGGAAACACCATATATTTT. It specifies CASSLAFSGNTIYF.

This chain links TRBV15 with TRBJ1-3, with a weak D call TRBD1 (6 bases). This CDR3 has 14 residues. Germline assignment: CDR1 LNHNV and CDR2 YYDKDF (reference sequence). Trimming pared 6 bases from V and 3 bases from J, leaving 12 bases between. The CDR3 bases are TGTGCCACCAGTCTCGGGACATTTGGAAACACCATATATTTT. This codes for CATSLGTFGNTIYF.

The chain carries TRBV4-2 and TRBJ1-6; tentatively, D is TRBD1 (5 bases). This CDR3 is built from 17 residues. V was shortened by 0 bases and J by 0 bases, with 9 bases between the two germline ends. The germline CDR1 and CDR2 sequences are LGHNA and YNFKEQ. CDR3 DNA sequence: TGTGCCAGCAGCCAAGACCAAAGGGGCTCCTATAATTCACCCCTCCACTTT. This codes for CASSQDQRGSYNSPLHF.

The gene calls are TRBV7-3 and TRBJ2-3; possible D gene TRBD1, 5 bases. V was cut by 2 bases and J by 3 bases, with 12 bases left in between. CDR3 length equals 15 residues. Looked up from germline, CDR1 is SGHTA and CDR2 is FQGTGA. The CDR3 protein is CASSLRQSQTDTQYF. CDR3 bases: TGTGCCAGCAGCTTACGACAGTCTCAAACAGATACGCAGTATTTT.

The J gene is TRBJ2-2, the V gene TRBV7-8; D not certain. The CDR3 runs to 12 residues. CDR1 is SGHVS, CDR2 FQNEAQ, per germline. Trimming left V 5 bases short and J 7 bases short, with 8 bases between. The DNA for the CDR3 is TGTGCCAGCAGCCAGTTCGGCGGGGAGCTGTTTTTT. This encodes CASSQFGGELFF.

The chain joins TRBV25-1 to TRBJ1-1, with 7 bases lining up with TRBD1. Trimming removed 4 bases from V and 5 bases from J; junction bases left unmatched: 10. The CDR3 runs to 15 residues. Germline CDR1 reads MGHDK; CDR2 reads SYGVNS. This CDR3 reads CASSVWRGLGTEAFF. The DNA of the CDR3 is TGTGCCAGCAGTGTCTGGAGGGGGCTGGGGACTGAAGCTTTCTTT.